This passage covers 14 T cell receptor beta chains from one sample sequenced in a study of blood T cell repertoires in COVID-19. Produced via immunoSEQ multiplex PCR; TCRdb's table is partial and in-frame only. The table has roughly 250,000 clones, roughly 84% seen once. The sequencing input was peripheral blood. The origin of the receptors is a person aged 70 to 79 with COVID-19, enrolled during active disease.

The chain employs TRBV2 and TRBJ2-2; TRBD2 aligns across 7 bases. V was pared by 9 bases and J by 5 bases, with 6 bases of the junction left unmatched. CDR3 size: 13 residues. Germline V gene sequence: CDR1 SNHLY, CDR2 FYNNEI. CDR3 loop: CARWREGTGELFF. In DNA, the CDR3 is TGTGCCAGATGGAGGGAGGGGACCGGGGAGCTGTTTTTT. Full variable domain (missing parts from reference TRBV2 and TRBJ2-2): EPEVTQTPSHQVTQMGQEVILRCVPISNHLYFYWYRQILGQKVEFLVSFYNNEISEKSEIFDDQFSVERPDGSNFTLKIRSTKLEDSAMYFCARWREGTGELFFGEGSRLTVL.

V usage is TRBV11-2 and J usage is TRBJ2-5; a possible D gene is TRBD2 (6 bases). The CDR3 has 15 residues. The V gene's germline CDR1 is SGHAT and CDR2 FQNNGV. V lost 5 bases, J lost 0 bases, and 13 bases lay in between. The CDR3 nucleotides are TGTGCCAGCAGCCTCTATACGGGGGACCAAGAGACCCAGTACTTC. Its translation is CASSLYTGDQETQYF.

The chain uses TRBV27 and TRBJ1-5, with D perhaps matching TRBD1 (6 bases). The CDR3 is 16 residues long. Germline V CDR1 and CDR2: MNHEY, SMNVEV (reference sequence). V was shortened by 5 bases and J by 4 bases, with 18 bases between the two germline ends. CDR3 in amino acids: CASSPSGGGPNQPQHF. The CDR3 nucleotides are TGTGCCAGCAGTCCGTCCGGGGGGGGGCCGAATCAGCCCCAGCATTTT.

This rearrangement joins TRBV4-1 to TRBJ2-7; TRBD1 matches at 7 bases. Germline V gene lookup returns CDR1 MGHRA and CDR2 YSYEKL. The CDR3 consists of 16 residues. J gave up 6 bases and V 3 bases, and 14 bases lay outside the gene matches. CDR3: CASSQVIEGAGGEQYF. As DNA, the CDR3 is TGCGCCAGCAGCCAGGTGATTGAGGGGGCGGGCGGCGAGCAGTACTTC.

The rearrangement uses TRBV27 and TRBJ2-3; a weak D match, TRBD1 (5 bases). The CDR3 has 15 residues. CDR1 is MNHEY and CDR2 is SMNVEV in the germline V gene (reference sequence). Trimming took 6 bases from V and 0 from J, leaving 13 bases between them. CDR3 protein: CASSQGVTSTDTQYF. The CDR3 coding sequence is TGTGCCAGCAGCCAAGGGGTCACTAGCACAGATACGCAGTATTTT.

The chain joins TRBV19 to TRBJ1-5; no clear D gene. Trimming left V 7 bases short and J 8 bases short, with 12 bases between. The germline CDR1 and CDR2 sequences are LNHDA and SQIVND (reference sequence). The CDR3 runs to 12 residues. The CDR3 here is CASTVFGKPQHF. For the CDR3, the DNA is TGTGCCAGTACCGTTTTCGGTAAGCCCCAGCATTTT.

CDR3: CSVGGTGDGEQYF. DNA of the CDR3: TGCAGCGTTGGGGGGACAGGAGACGGGGAGCAGTACTTC. This rearrangement joins TRBV29-1 to TRBJ2-7; TRBD1 matches at 8 bases. The CDR3 is 13 residues long. J was trimmed by 7 bases and V by 4 bases; bases with no gene match: 9. The germline V gene encodes CDR1 SQVTM and CDR2 ANQGSEA.

This rearrangement joins TRBV5-1 to TRBJ1-6; D is perhaps TRBD1 (6 bases). Germline assignment: CDR1 SGHRS and CDR2 YFSETQ. Trimming stripped 2 bases from V and 9 bases from J, with 15 bases between. This CDR3 has 15 residues. CDR3 residues: CASSFSGGEGSPLHF. In nucleotides, the CDR3 is TGCGCCAGCAGCTTCTCTGGGGGCGAGGGTTCACCCCTCCACTTT.

The chain carries TRBV6-2 or TRBV6-3 and TRBJ2-3, with D possibly matching TRBD1 (5 bases). There are 13 residues in the CDR3. V gave up 6 bases and J gave up 5 bases, with 12 bases separating them. Germline CDR1 is MNHEY and CDR2 is SVGEGT. The CDR3 protein is CASSGPRGDTQYF. CDR3 DNA sequence: TGTGCCAGCAGCGGTCCAAGGGGAGATACGCAGTATTTT.

This clone was counted a single time. The CDR3 here is CSVITGLNTGELFF. The CDR3 DNA reads TGCAGCGTTATAACAGGGTTGAACACCGGGGAGCTGTTTTTT. The chain couples TRBV29-1 to TRBJ2-2; tentative D call: TRBD1 (6 bases). The V gene's germline CDR1 is SQVTM and CDR2 ANQGSEA. The CDR3 consists of 14 residues. Trimming removed 5 bases at V and 1 base at J, with 11 bases between.

This sequence joins TRBV3-1 (or the pseudogene TRBV3-2) and TRBJ2-1, with 10 bases identical to TRBD1. The junction had 7 bases not matched to a gene; V was cut back by 6 bases and J by 8 bases. CDR3 length equals 14 residues. Per the germline V gene, CDR1 is LGHDT and CDR2 is YNNKEL (reference sequence). The CDR3 protein is CASRRQGAGDEQFF. The CDR3 DNA reads as TGTGCCAGCAGGAGACAGGGGGCGGGCGATGAGCAGTTCTTC.

The CDR3 sequence is CASSPEGLAYNEQFF. The CDR3 coding sequence is TGTGCCAGCTCACCAGAAGGACTAGCCTACAATGAGCAGTTCTTC. The rearrangement links TRBV18 to TRBJ2-1; 7 positions agree with TRBD2. CDR3 length: 15 residues. Germline V gene sequence: CDR1 KGHSH, CDR2 LQKENI. With 2 bases clipped from V and 2 bases from J, the junction kept 3 bases outside the gene matches.

V usage is TRBV7-2 and J usage is TRBJ2-7; the match to TRBD2 covers 9 bases. V lost 1 base and J lost 4; bases outside the gene matches: 14. Per germline, CDR1 SGHTA and CDR2 FQGNSA. The CDR3 is 18 amino acids. Here the CDR3 reads CASSLGFGVGTSIYEQYF. CDR3 coding DNA: TGTGCCAGCAGCTTAGGCTTCGGGGTGGGGACTAGCATTTACGAGCAGTACTTC.

The V gene is TRBV7-8, the J gene TRBJ2-1; TRBD1 matches at 9 bases. The germline gives CDR1 SGHVS, CDR2 FQNEAQ. The CDR3 is made up of 15 amino acids. Trimming cost V 6 bases and J 7 bases; bases outside gene matches: 10. The CDR3 nucleotides are TGTGCCAGCAGGTCCGGGACAGGGTTGGCGAATGAGCAGTTCTTC. The encoded protein is CASRSGTGLANEQFF.